This section outlines one TCR beta chain sequence together with its context. This entry comes from a study of blood T cell repertoires in COVID-19. Some clones are missing from TCRdb's copy, which holds only in-frame ones; the method was immunoSEQ multiplex PCR. The sample shows some 250,000 clones, around 87% of them seen only once. The CDR3 consists of 16 residues. Germline V CDR1 and CDR2: LNHDA, SQIVND (reference sequence). V dropped 4 bases and J dropped 1; count of bases not matched to a gene: 8. The sequencing input was PBMCs or T cells enriched from blood (not recorded which). The chain joins TRBV19 to TRBJ2-5; 8 nucleotides line up with TRBD1. The TCR originated in a woman aged 35 to 49 with acute COVID-19. CDR3 DNA: TGTGCCAGTAGTAGACCCGGGACAGGTTTCCAAGAGACCCAGTACTTC. Its translation: CASSRPGTGFQETQYF. The variable domain in full, completed from reference TRBV19 and TRBJ2-5, reads DGGITQSPKYLFRKEGQNVTLSCEQNLNHDAMYWYRQDPGQGLRLIYYSQIVNDFQKGDIAEGYSVSREKKESFPLTVTSAQKNPTAFYLCASSRPGTGFQETQYFGPGTRLLVL.